The 5 T cell receptor beta chains below come from one sample, sequenced in a study of blood T cells in healthy people across ages. Together with a sample-barcoded 5' primer, a J-beta primer mix was included in a second PCR lasting 7 to 11 cycles. TCRdb processed the 5' RACE reads anew with MiXCR; each CDR3 protein has one entry. This table has 600,000 or so distinct CDR3 sequences, approximately 30% appearing once. Specimen: blood. The receptors originated from an elderly woman in good health.

This clonotype showed up just a few times. The CDR3 loop reads CASSGDPGTGELFF. Here the CDR3 DNA reads TGTGCCAGCAGCGGCGACCCAGGGACCGGGGAGCTGTTTTTT. This rearrangement joins TRBV7-2 to TRBJ2-2; D perhaps matches TRBD1 (5 bases). Germline CDR1 reads SGHTA; CDR2 reads FQGNSA. This CDR3 contains 14 residues. V lost 5 bases and J lost 5, with 12 bases in between.

The genes are TRBV27 and TRBJ1-5; D is undetermined. CDR3 length equals 15 residues. Germline V gene data show CDR1 as MNHEY and CDR2 as SMNVEV (reference sequence). Between the trimmed V and J ends, which lost 6 bases and 0 bases, there was a span of 12 bases. CDR3 residues: CASSPGRSSNQPQHF. CDR3 DNA: TGTGCCAGCAGCCCTGGACGTAGTAGCAATCAGCCCCAGCATTTT.

This clonotype was picked up many times. V usage is TRBV3-1 and J usage is TRBJ2-3, with a possible D match to TRBD2 (7 bases). The CDR3 extends over 15 amino acids. Germline V CDR1 and CDR2: LGHDT, YNNKEL (reference sequence). V lost 7 bases and J lost 3, with 17 bases in between. The chain's CDR3 is CASTPGGGRTDTQYF. The CDR3 nucleotides read TGTGCCAGCACCCCTGGGGGGGGGCGTACAGATACGCAGTATTTT.

This clonotype has at least ten counts. The chain employs TRBV18 and TRBJ2-5, with TRBD1 matching over 8 bases. With V trimmed by 6 bases and J by 11 bases, 14 bases remained unmatched. From germline, CDR1 is KGHSH and CDR2 LQKENI. The CDR3 length is 14 residues. The CDR3 sequence: CASSQRETGASQYF. The CDR3 DNA reads TGTGCCAGCTCCCAAAGAGAGACAGGGGCCTCTCAGTACTTC.

Comments on this clonotype: One base away lies a much larger clone, so this may be a sequencing read error. V and J are TRBV7-3 and TRBJ1-2; maybe TRBD1 (5 bases). Germline V gives CDR1 SGHTA, CDR2 FQGTGA. With 2 bases removed from V and 6 bases from J, the gap between germline ends came to 16 bases. CDR3 size: 15 residues. DNA for the CDR3: TGTGCCAGCAGCTTAGTCCCAGGGACCAGCAATGGCTACACCTTC. This gives the protein CASSLVPGTSNGYTF.